This T cell receptor (beta chain) was identified during a study of blood T cell repertoires in COVID-19. At the level of the study: There were acute and convalescent COVID-19 samples, and they came from the United States, Italy and Spain. PBMCs, B-cell-depleted T cells, or T cells provided the cDNA or gDNA that made up the material.

The CDR3 has 16 residues. V shed 0 bases and J 6 bases; nucleotides not matched to a gene: 3. Germline V gives CDR1 LNHNV, CDR2 YYDKDF (reference sequence). Methods used by the authors: Amplifying reference gene primers gave estimates of nucleated cell counts. The data were produced by immunoSEQ multiplex PCR, yet TCRdb's version contains in-frame clones alone and is incomplete. The DNA was the basis for D and trimming; V, J and clone size are from that table. The sample records about 100,000 clones, about 85% being singletons. Material for sequencing was peripheral blood. The source of this sequence is a woman aged 70-85 years with acute or convalescent COVID-19. The chain employs TRBV15 and TRBJ2-4, with 12 positions matching TRBD2. The chain's CDR3 is CATSRDETSGRNIQYF. CDR3 nucleotides: TGTGCCACCAGCAGAGATGAGACTAGCGGGAGAAACATTCAGTACTTC.